The T cell receptor beta chain under discussion was sequenced for a study of blood T cell repertoires in COVID-19. Sequenced by immunoSEQ multiplex PCR; TCRdb stores in-frame clones only, minus some. The table has tens of thousands of clones, over 75% seen once; the top ten hold approximately 8.6%. This clone has more than one count but fewer than ten. The receptor's source is a woman in her 70s with active or convalescent COVID-19. The source material was peripheral blood.

CDR3 sequence: CATTLDQGYGSFSGANVLTF. DNA for the CDR3: TGTGCCACCACCCTGGATCAGGGGTATGGTTCCTTCTCTGGGGCCAACGTCCTGACTTTC. The J gene is TRBJ2-6, the V gene TRBV15; D perhaps matches TRBD1 (6 bases). The CDR3 consists of 20 residues. V was cut by 7 bases and J by 0 bases, with 25 bases left in between. Germline CDR1 LNHNV, CDR2 YYDKDF (reference sequence). The full variable domain, with the rest looked up from reference TRBV15 and TRBJ2-6, is DAMVIQNPRYQVTQFGKPVTLSCSQTLNHNVMYWYQQKSSQAPKLLFHYYDKDFNNEADTPDNFQSRRPNTSFCFLDIRSPGLGDTAMYLCATTLDQGYGSFSGANVLTFGAGSRLTVL.